The next 14 T cell receptor beta chains were all read from a single sample in a study of control samples from healthy donors and cancer patients. Sequencing was performed with immunoSEQ multiplex PCR; in TCRdb, only in-frame clones are kept and a portion is missing. Of approximately 160,000 clones listed, 80% to 95% are singletons. Source material: blood. The receptors here all came from a woman in her sixties in good health.

The chain is built from TRBV27 and TRBJ2-1; 10 bases line up with TRBD2. Germline CDR1 reads MNHEY; CDR2 reads SMNVEV (reference sequence). The CDR3 length is 17 residues. V lost 5 bases to trimming and J lost 8 bases; unmatched junction nucleotides: 15. CDR3: CASSQKRGGPLWDEQFF. CDR3 DNA sequence: TGTGCCAGCAGTCAAAAGCGGGGGGGCCCTCTATGGGATGAGCAGTTCTTC.

The rearrangement links TRBV6-6 to TRBJ1-2; D gene unclear. The ends were cut back, 7 bases at V and 5 bases at J, with 8 bases in the middle. The CDR3 is made up of 11 amino acids. Germline assignment: CDR1 MNHNY and CDR2 SVGAGI (reference sequence). For the CDR3, the DNA is TGTGCCAGCACGCCAGAGTATGGCTACACCTTC. Amino acids: CASTPEYGYTF.

This clone appeared a single time. This chain uses TRBV24-1 with TRBJ1-5; 8 bases align to TRBD1. The CDR3 is 15 amino acids. The germline V gene encodes CDR1 KGHDR and CDR2 SFDVKD. With V trimmed by 5 bases and J by 6 bases, 8 bases remained unmatched. The CDR3 spells CATSASGTGTQPQHF. The CDR3 region has the DNA TGTGCCACCAGTGCTAGCGGGACAGGCACTCAGCCCCAGCATTTT.

The count of this clone is one. This sequence joins TRBV4-3 and TRBJ1-1; 10 nucleotides line up with TRBD1. Germline CDR1 and CDR2: LGHNA and YSLEER. The ends lost 0 bases at V and 4 bases at J; junction bases unmatched: 5. The CDR3 loop spans 16 amino acids. The CDR3 loop reads CASSQDRGQGLTEAFF. CDR3 bases: TGCGCCAGCAGCCAAGATCGGGGACAGGGGCTCACTGAAGCTTTCTTT.

This chain uses TRBV10-2 with TRBJ1-4; no clear D. Germline lookup yields CDR1 WSHSY and CDR2 SAAADI. The CDR3 loop spans 14 amino acids. The V end lost 7 bases, the J end lost 5 bases, and 14 bases lay between the germline ends. DNA of the CDR3: TGCGCCAGCACTCCTTCGACGGTGAATGAAAAACTGTTTTTT. The encoded protein is CASTPSTVNEKLFF.

The chain links TRBV27 to TRBJ2-1; D not certain. Trimming left V 3 bases short and J 8 bases short, with 26 bases between. CDR3 length: 18 residues. The V gene's germline CDR1 is MNHEY and CDR2 SMNVEV (reference sequence). Written as DNA, the CDR3 is TGTGCCAGCAGTTTTTTGTCGCAGGAACGTATTAGGTTCGATGAGCAGTTCTTC. Its protein product is CASSFLSQERIRFDEQFF.

V usage is TRBV19 and J usage is TRBJ1-5, with D unresolved. Germline V gives CDR1 LNHDA, CDR2 SQIVND (reference sequence). The V gene lost 4 bases and the J gene lost 12 bases, with 25 bases spanning the gap. This CDR3 has 16 residues. The CDR3 DNA reads as TGTGCCAGTAGTAGCCGTGGCAGCTCCTCTAGTTTGATCCAGCATTTT. It yields the protein CASSSRGSSSSLIQHF.

The chain carries TRBV27 and TRBJ1-2, with 8 bases aligning to TRBD1. Germline loops: CDR1 MNHEY, CDR2 SMNVEV (reference sequence). The V and J ends lost 6 bases and 6 bases, in that order; junction bases with no gene match: 6. This CDR3 is built from 13 residues. The CDR3 nucleotides are TGTGCCAGCAGCTATGGACAGGGCGATGGCTACACCTTC. Translated, it gives CASSYGQGDGYTF.

V gene TRBV7-9 combines with J gene TRBJ2-5, with a weak D call TRBD2 (6 bases). Between the trimmed V and J ends, which lost 0 bases and 1 base, there was a span of 18 bases. Germline loops: CDR1 SEHNR, CDR2 FQNEAQ (reference sequence). The CDR3 is made up of 18 amino acids. The CDR3 sequence: CASSLARSSVGGQETQYF. The DNA for the CDR3 is TGTGCCAGCAGCTTAGCCCGGTCGTCTGTGGGGGGCCAAGAGACCCAGTACTTC.

This clone was observed a few times. The chain is built from TRBV7-9 and TRBJ2-3; D is possibly TRBD2 (5 bases). Germline loops: CDR1 SEHNR, CDR2 FQNEAQ (reference sequence). The CDR3 extends over 14 amino acids. V lost 4 bases and J lost 5, with 13 bases in between. The CDR3 DNA reads TGTGCCAGCAGCTCCCCCCCGGGAAAAGATACGCAGTATTTT. It is translated as CASSSPPGKDTQYF.

In its sample, this clone was seen once. The chain has TRBV18 and TRBJ1-1, with a possible D match to TRBD1 (6 bases). Germline V gene lookup returns CDR1 KGHSH and CDR2 LQKENI. The V and J ends lost 4 bases and 4 bases respectively, with 10 bases between them. The CDR3 has 13 amino acids. The CDR3 is CASSRQDATEAFF. The DNA for the CDR3 is TGTGCCAGCTCACGACAGGACGCCACTGAAGCTTTCTTT.

The chain is built from TRBV11-3 and TRBJ2-5; tentative D call: TRBD1 (5 bases). Germline CDR1 SGHNT, CDR2 YENEEA. Deletions cut 1 base from V and 5 bases from J, with 14 bases between. This CDR3 has 15 amino acids. Here the CDR3 DNA reads TGTGCCAGCAGCTTAGGGGCCAGGGTGACGGAGACCCAGTACTTC. Encoded protein: CASSLGARVTETQYF.

The genes are TRBV2 and TRBJ1-4; 7 nucleotides match TRBD1. Trimming cost V 6 bases and J 0 bases; bases outside gene matches: 16. Germline V gene data show CDR1 as SNHLY and CDR2 as FYNNEI. The CDR3 is made up of 19 amino acids. Here the CDR3 reads CASRDQQGSKRATNEKLFF. The CDR3 bases are TGTGCCAGCAGAGACCAACAGGGGAGTAAGCGGGCAACTAATGAAAAACTGTTTTTT.

The gene calls are TRBV4-2 and TRBJ2-1; D is perhaps TRBD2 (5 bases). The CDR3 sequence is 14 residues long. Deletions cut 4 bases from V and 4 bases from J, with 11 bases between. Germline CDR1 reads LGHNA; CDR2 reads YNFKEQ. The CDR3 region is CASSPLTRYNEQFF. In nucleotides, the CDR3 is TGTGCCAGCAGCCCCCTTACTAGGTACAATGAGCAGTTCTTC.